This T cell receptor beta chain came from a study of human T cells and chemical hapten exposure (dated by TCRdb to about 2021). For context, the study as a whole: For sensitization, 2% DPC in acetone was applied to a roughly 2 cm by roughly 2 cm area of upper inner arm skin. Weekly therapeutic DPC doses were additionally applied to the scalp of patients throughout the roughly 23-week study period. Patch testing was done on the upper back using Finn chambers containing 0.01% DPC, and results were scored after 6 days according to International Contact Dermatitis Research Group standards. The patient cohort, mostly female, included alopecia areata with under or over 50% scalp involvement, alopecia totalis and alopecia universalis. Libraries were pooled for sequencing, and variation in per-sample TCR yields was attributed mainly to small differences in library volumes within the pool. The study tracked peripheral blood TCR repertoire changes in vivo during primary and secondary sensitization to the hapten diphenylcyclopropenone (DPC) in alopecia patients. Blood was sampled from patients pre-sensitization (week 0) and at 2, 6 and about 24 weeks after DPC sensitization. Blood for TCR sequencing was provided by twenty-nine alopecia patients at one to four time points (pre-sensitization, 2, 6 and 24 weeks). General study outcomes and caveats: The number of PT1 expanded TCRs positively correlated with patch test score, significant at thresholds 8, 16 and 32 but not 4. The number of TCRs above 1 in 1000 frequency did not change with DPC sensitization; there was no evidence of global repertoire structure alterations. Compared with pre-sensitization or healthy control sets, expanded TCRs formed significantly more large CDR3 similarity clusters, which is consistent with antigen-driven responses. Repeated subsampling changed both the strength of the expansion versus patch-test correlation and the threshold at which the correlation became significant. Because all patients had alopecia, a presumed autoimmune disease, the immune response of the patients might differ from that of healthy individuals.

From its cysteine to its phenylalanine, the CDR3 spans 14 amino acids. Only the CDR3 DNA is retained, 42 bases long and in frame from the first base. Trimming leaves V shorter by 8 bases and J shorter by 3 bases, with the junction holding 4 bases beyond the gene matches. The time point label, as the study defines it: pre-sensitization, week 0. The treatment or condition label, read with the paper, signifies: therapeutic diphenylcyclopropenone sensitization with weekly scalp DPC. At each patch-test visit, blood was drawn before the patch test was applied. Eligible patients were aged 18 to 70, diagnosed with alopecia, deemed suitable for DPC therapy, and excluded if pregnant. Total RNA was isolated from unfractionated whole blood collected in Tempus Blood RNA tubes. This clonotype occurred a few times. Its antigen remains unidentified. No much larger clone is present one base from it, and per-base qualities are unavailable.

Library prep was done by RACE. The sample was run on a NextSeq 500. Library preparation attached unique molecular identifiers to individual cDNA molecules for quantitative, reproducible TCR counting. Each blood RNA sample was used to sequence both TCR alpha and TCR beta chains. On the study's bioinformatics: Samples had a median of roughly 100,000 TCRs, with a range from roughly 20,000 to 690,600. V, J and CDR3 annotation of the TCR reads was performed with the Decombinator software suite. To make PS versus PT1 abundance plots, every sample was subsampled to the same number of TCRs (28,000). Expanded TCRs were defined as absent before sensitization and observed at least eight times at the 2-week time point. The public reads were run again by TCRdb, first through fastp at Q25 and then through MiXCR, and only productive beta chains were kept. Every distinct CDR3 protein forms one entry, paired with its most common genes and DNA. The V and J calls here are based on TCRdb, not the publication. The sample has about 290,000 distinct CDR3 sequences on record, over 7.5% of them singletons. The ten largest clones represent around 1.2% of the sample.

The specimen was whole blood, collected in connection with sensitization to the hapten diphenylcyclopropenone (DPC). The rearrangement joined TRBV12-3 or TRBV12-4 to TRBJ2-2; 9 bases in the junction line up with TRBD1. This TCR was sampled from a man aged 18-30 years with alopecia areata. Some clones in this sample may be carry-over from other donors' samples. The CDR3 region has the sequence CASLTGGDTGELFF. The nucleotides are TGTGCCAGCCTCACAGGGGGCGACACCGGGGAGCTGTTTTTT.